A single sample is the source of the 4 T cell receptor beta chains below, sequenced in a study of cytomegalovirus exposure and HLA in healthy donors (dated 2017 in TCRdb). To prepare the library, the immunoSEQ multiplex PCR assay was applied. A mixture of 60 forward primers for TCR Vbeta segments and 13 reverse primers for TCR Jbeta segments was used in the multiplex PCR. The table was pulled from immuneACCESS by TCRdb, which kept in-frame rearrangements only. Such tables lose some clones; where checked, under half of the loss comes from unresolved V genes, and the rest has no known cause. This sample has around 86,000 clones in its table, and 7.6% of those were observed once. Jointly, the top ten make up 2.3% of the sample. Material: PBMCs. The source of these receptors is a man over 45 in good health and CMV-seronegative.

The chain joins TRBV10-2 to TRBJ2-5, with D possibly being TRBD2 (6 bases). CDR1 and CDR2 from the germline V gene are WSHSY and SAAADI. The CDR3 loop spans 13 amino acids. Trimming pared 8 bases from V and 5 bases from J, leaving 15 bases between. The CDR3 protein is CASGPTSLETQYF. In DNA, the CDR3 is TGCGCCAGCGGACCGACTAGTTTGGAGACCCAGTACTTC.

This clone appeared a few times. The rearrangement uses TRBV6-6 and TRBJ2-7; D might be TRBD1 (5 bases). This CDR3 has 14 residues. V was shortened by 0 bases and J by 5 bases, with 11 bases between the two germline ends. Germline V gene lookup returns CDR1 MNHNY and CDR2 SVGAGI (reference sequence). This CDR3 is CASSYSPGSNEQYF. CDR3 nucleotides: TGTGCCAGCAGTTACTCGCCAGGGTCCAACGAGCAGTACTTC.

As DNA, the CDR3 is TGTGCCAGCCTTTTCAGGGTGACCTACAATGAGCAGTTCTTC. Encoded protein: CASLFRVTYNEQFF. This chain joins TRBV2 and TRBJ2-1; TRBD1 might be the D (5 bases). The CDR3 spans 14 residues. Trimming removed 8 bases from V and 2 bases from J, with 13 bases in between. Germline CDR1 reads SNHLY; CDR2 reads FYNNEI.

The CDR3 loop reads CASSAYRGSNQPQHF. The CDR3, as DNA: TGTGCCAGTAGTGCCTACAGGGGTAGCAATCAGCCCCAGCATTTT. This sequence joins TRBV19 and TRBJ1-5; the match to TRBD1 covers 7 bases. The germline V gene encodes CDR1 LNHDA and CDR2 SQIVND (reference sequence). This CDR3 is built from 15 residues. Trimming took 5 bases from V and 0 from J; bases not matched to a gene: 4.